This T cell receptor (beta chain) comes out of a study of response to subunit inactivated influenza vaccine. This clonotype has only a few counts. MiXCR was run by TCRdb on the RT-PCR reads, yielding one entry per CDR3 protein. The data show roughly 630,000 distinct CDR3 sequences, about 14% seen once. The CDR3 spans 17 residues. Trimming removed 5 bases from V and 2 bases from J, with 18 bases in between. Germline CDR1 SGHVS, CDR2 FQNEAQ. The source is a man aged 50-60 years who received an inactivated influenza vaccine. V gene TRBV7-8 combines with J gene TRBJ2-2; maybe TRBD2 (5 bases). Here the sequenced sample was PBMCs from blood, taken roughly 15 days before vaccination. The CDR3 is CASSRGLLLLNTGELFF. The CDR3 DNA follows: TGTGCCAGCAGCAGAGGACTCCTCCTTCTTAACACCGGGGAGCTGTTTTTT.